The subject of this entry is one TCR beta chain. Its cognate antigen is unknown. With molecular barcodes, quantitative 5'-RACE was used to make the TCR beta libraries. TCRdb used MiXCR to reprocess the 5' RACE reads, holding one entry per CDR3 protein. This repertoire shows 250,000 or so distinct CDR3 sequences, 20% to 30% found once; its top ten account for 0.6% to 0.75%. These data belong to a study of CD8 T cells in ankylosing spondylitis. General observations from the study: Disease-linked clones proved CD8+ and comparatively uncommon in peripheral blood. In the blood and synovial fluid of reactive arthritis, some motif variants had been previously reported. Reportedly, disease-linked clones are significantly enriched in ankylosing spondylitis patients' matched synovial fluid.

Sequencing was done on a sample of blood, either unsorted or a sorted T cell fraction (not recorded which). The TCR originated in a male donor with ankylosing spondylitis or in good health (not recorded which).

The chain's CDR3 is CSASMVQESNQPQHF. The CDR3 DNA reads as TGCAGTGCTAGCATGGTCCAGGAGTCCAATCAGCCCCAGCATTTT. The chain recombines TRBV20-1 with TRBJ1-5; D unclear. The V gene's germline CDR1 is DFQATT and CDR2 SNEGSKA (reference sequence). V was pared by 3 bases and J by 3 bases, with 15 bases between. The CDR3 covers 15 residues.